This entry concerns a single TCR beta chain. No cognate antigen has been identified for it. No base quality information exists; no much larger clone differs at one position. This specimen comes from a study of chemoradiotherapy in HPV16-positive cancers (dated by TCRdb to between 2021 and 2022). For context, the study as a whole: Candidate HPV-specific T-cell clones and common TCR motifs were defined by functional T-cell assays performed on cells from two HPV16-positive patients. The study set out to ask whether T-cell immunity against the HPV oncoproteins E6 and E7 changes over the course of chemoradiotherapy and whether that immunity affects survival. TCR repertoires from roughly 87 patients with HPV-related cancers were then used to track the candidate HPV-specific TCRs and motifs.

Repertoires were sampled repeatedly over the course of chemoradiotherapy, so clonal expansion could be followed in the tumor microenvironment. Libraries came from the immunoSEQ multiplex PCR assay. The source is immuneACCESS, and TCRdb retained only in-frame sequences with V and J called. Part of the clones is not carried over; for the studies checked, unresolved V genes explain less than half of this, and the remainder is unexplained. This sample gives roughly 4,900 clones in total; 75% to 95% of them show up just once. 3.1% of the sample belongs to the ten largest clones. Results and caveats for the whole study, not just this receptor: The survival association was reported for HPV16-positive patients, and the functional definition of HPV-specific T cells was derived from only two HPV16-positive patients. Expansion of candidate HPV-specific clones and E7-related TCR motifs was observed in the tumor microenvironment during treatment, whereas no such expansion was observed for non-HPV-specific T cells. In HPV16-positive patients, expansion of HPV-responsive T cells during chemoradiotherapy was found to be associated with improved recurrence-free survival.

The CDR3, from cysteine to phenylalanine, totals 12 residues. The sequence is cut down to CDR3 DNA, 36 bases in frame from base 1. V was cut back by 4 bases and J by 1 base, leaving a gap of 3 bases between them. From the germline V gene (reference sequence), CDR1 is LNHDA and CDR2 is SQIVND. The material was tumor tissue, obtained from a patient who underwent chemoradiotherapy. The chain is assembled from TRBV19 and TRBJ2-3; there is no confident call for the D gene. This clonotype was sampled from a human donor with HPV-associated anogenital cancer. The CDR3 sequence is CASSRGTDTQYF. The sequence in DNA is TGTGCCAGTAGTAGGGGCACAGATACGCAGTATTTT.